One and the same sample provided the 27 T cell receptor beta chains below, sequenced in a study of blood T cells in healthy people across ages. Alongside a J-beta primer mix, a sample-barcoded 5' primer served in a second PCR lasting roughly 7 to 11 cycles. Via MiXCR, TCRdb re-called the 5' RACE reads, giving one row per CDR3 protein. Of roughly 500,000 distinct CDR3 sequences listed, under 30% are singletons. A further study also used this sample, focusing on T cells of mothers and their children.

What was sequenced was blood. All receptors come from a boy aged 10-17 years in good health.

This clonotype has at least ten counts. CDR3 nucleotides: TGTGCCAGCTCACCAACAGGGCAAGAGACCCAGTACTTC. Protein: CASSPTGQETQYF. J is TRBJ2-5 and V is TRBV18; perhaps TRBD1 as D (6 bases). Germline assignment: CDR1 KGHSH and CDR2 LQKENI. CDR3 length equals 13 residues. V was pared by 2 bases and J by 2 bases, with 6 bases between.

This clonotype was detected only a few times. Compared with germline, one end of the junction differs, possibly owing to a read error. The V call is TRBV28, the J call TRBJ2-5; D may be TRBD2 (6 bases). Germline V gives CDR1 MDHEN, CDR2 SYDVKM. The CDR3 covers 13 residues. The CDR3 loop is CASSPAPSTTSLF. The CDR3 DNA is TGTGCCAGCAGTCCAGCCCCATCCACGACTAGTCTCTTC.

Written as DNA, the CDR3 is TGTGCCAGCAGTTTAAGTCAGGGGCCCCGTGAGACCCAGTACTTC. Amino acid sequence: CASSLSQGPRETQYF. V usage is TRBV27 and J usage is TRBJ2-5; TRBD1 is a possible D gene (6 bases). This CDR3 has 15 amino acids. The germline V gene has CDR1 MNHEY and CDR2 SMNVEV (reference sequence). Trimming removed 2 bases from V and 5 bases from J, with 15 bases in between.

This clonotype was picked up many times. V is TRBV7-3 and J is TRBJ2-4, with TRBD1 identical over 9 bases. The CDR3 length is 14 residues. With V trimmed by 3 bases and J by 3 bases, 0 bases remained unmatched. Germline values: CDR1 SGHTA, CDR2 FQGTGA. The CDR3 loop reads CASSLTGGKNIQYF. For the CDR3, the DNA is TGTGCCAGCAGCTTGACAGGGGGCAAAAACATTCAGTACTTC.

The sample holds many counts of this clonotype. This rearrangement joins TRBV20-1 to TRBJ2-5; 7 bases line up with TRBD2. V was pared by 6 bases and J by 5 bases, with 9 bases of the junction left unmatched. CDR3 length equals 13 residues. Germline V gene sequence: CDR1 DFQATT, CDR2 SNEGSKA (reference sequence). The DNA of the CDR3 is TGCAGTGCCCGGTTCGGGAGGACGGAGACCCAGTACTTC. Protein sequence: CSARFGRTETQYF.

This clonotype was observed a few times. The J gene is TRBJ2-5, the V gene TRBV20-1; 8 nucleotides match TRBD1. CDR1 and CDR2 from the germline V gene are DFQATT and SNEGSKA (reference sequence). This CDR3 spans 12 amino acids. Trimming took 6 bases from V and 7 from J; bases not matched to a gene: 7. In DNA form, the CDR3 reads TGCAGTGCCCGGACAGGGAGTGGGACCCAGTACTTC. Translation: CSARTGSGTQYF.

This sequence joins TRBV5-5 and TRBJ2-7; D is perhaps TRBD1 (5 bases). There are 15 residues in the CDR3. V lost 2 bases and J 3 bases, leaving 15 bases between the germline ends. The germline V gene encodes CDR1 SGHKS and CDR2 YYEKEE (reference sequence). CDR3 amino acids: CASSFPDAGYYEQYF. DNA for the CDR3: TGTGCCAGCAGCTTCCCGGACGCAGGGTACTACGAGCAGTACTTC.

V and J are TRBV7-3 and TRBJ2-3; D unresolved. CDR3 length equals 18 residues. Per the germline V gene, CDR1 is SGHTA and CDR2 is FQGTGA. V lost 5 bases and J lost 6, with 27 bases in between. For the CDR3, the DNA is TGTGCCAGCAGCCAGGCGGATATGGCAGGCACCTTTTCGGATACGCAGTATTTT. It encodes CASSQADMAGTFSDTQYF.

This clonotype was counted between two and nine times. The chain is built from TRBV10-3 and TRBJ2-5, with 12 bases that match TRBD1. The tail of the sequence fits TRBJ2-7 better, so the J call may be wrong. The CDR3 sequence is 15 residues long. Germline CDR1 ENHRY, CDR2 SYGVKD. The CDR3 sequence: CAISTGTGGTYEQYF. The CDR3 nucleotides read TGTGCCATCAGCACCGGGACAGGGGGCACGTACGAGCAGTACTTC.

Only a few counts were recorded for this clonotype. The chain carries TRBV5-6 and TRBJ2-1; 10 bases agree with TRBD2. The CDR3 is 16 amino acids. The V gene end was trimmed by 2 bases and the J gene end by 3 bases; junction bases not matched to a gene: 5. The germline V gene has CDR1 SGHDT and CDR2 YYEEEE. The CDR3 DNA reads TGTGCCAGCAGCTTTGTAGCGGGAGGCGGCTACAATGAGCAGTTCTTC. Residues: CASSFVAGGGYNEQFF.

This clonotype was seen a handful of times. The chain links TRBV12-3 or TRBV12-4 to TRBJ2-5; possibly TRBD1 for D (6 bases). Trimming pared 3 bases from V and 5 bases from J, leaving 10 bases between. CDR3 length: 13 residues. CDR3 bases: TGTGCCAGCAGTTTCCAGGGGCAGGAGACCCAGTACTTC. Its protein is CASSFQGQETQYF.

This clonotype was found many times. The junction does not match germline at one end; this may be a read error. The V gene is TRBV7-7, the J gene TRBJ2-5; TRBD2 matches at 8 bases. There are 17 residues in the CDR3. Germline loops: CDR1 SSHAT, CDR2 FNYEAQ (reference sequence). The CDR3: CASSLAFAGGGLKTQYF. The CDR3 DNA is TGTGCTAGCAGCTTAGCATTTGCCGGGGGGGGCCTAAAGACCCAGTACTTC.

In its sample, this clonotype was seen a few times. The V gene is TRBV6-1, the J gene TRBJ2-5; no reliable D call. The germline V and J ends were trimmed by 2 bases and 2 bases, with 3 bases remaining between them. Germline V gives CDR1 MNHNS, CDR2 SASEGT. The CDR3 has 12 amino acids. The chain's CDR3 is CASSETQETQYF. As DNA, the CDR3 is TGTGCCAGCAGTGAAACACAAGAGACCCAGTACTTC.

In its sample, this clonotype was seen a few times. This chain connects TRBV6-6 to TRBJ2-5, with 15 bases identical to TRBD2. The DNA end is more similar to TRBJ2-1, so the J call may be wrong. The CDR3 has 16 amino acids. CDR1 is MNHNY and CDR2 is SVGAGI in the germline V gene (reference sequence). The CDR3 DNA reads as TGTGCCAGCAGTTACTGGACTAGCGGGAGGGACAATGAGCAGTTCTTC. Translating it yields CASSYWTSGRDNEQFF.

This chain uses TRBV14 with TRBJ2-5, with TRBD1 identical over 8 bases. Germline CDR1 is SGHDN and CDR2 is FVKESK. Trimming at V came to 0 bases and at J to 5 bases, leaving 5 bases not matched to a gene. This CDR3 is built from 15 residues. The CDR3 sequence: CASSQDLRTGETQYF. CDR3 in DNA: TGTGCCAGCAGCCAAGATTTAAGGACAGGGGAGACCCAGTACTTC.

V and J are TRBV4-2 and TRBJ1-3; maybe TRBD1 (6 bases). Per the germline V gene, CDR1 is LGHNA and CDR2 is YNFKEQ. Trimming left V 4 bases short and J 2 bases short, with 15 bases between. CDR3 length equals 16 residues. CDR3 coding DNA: TGTGCCAGCAGCCCGCAGACAGGTCGGACTGGAAACACCATATATTTT. Protein sequence: CASSPQTGRTGNTIYF.

Many counts were recorded for this clonotype. The chain is built from TRBV4-2 and TRBJ2-5; perhaps TRBD2 as D (6 bases). The CDR3 has 16 amino acids. Germline V gene data show CDR1 as LGHNA and CDR2 as YNFKEQ. V lost 1 base to trimming and J lost 1 base, with 13 bases between them. CDR3 in DNA: TGTGCCAGCAGCCAAGCTCCCCACGGGGGCCAAGAGACCCAGTACTTC. Translated, it gives CASSQAPHGGQETQYF.

The rearrangement links TRBV5-1 to TRBJ2-3, with a weak D call TRBD2 (5 bases). Trimming removed 4 bases at V and 2 bases at J, with 11 bases between. Germline loops: CDR1 SGHRS, CDR2 YFSETQ. The CDR3 consists of 14 residues. CDR3 region: CASSIGDPTDTQYF. CDR3 DNA sequence: TGCGCCAGCAGCATCGGGGATCCCACAGATACGCAGTATTTT. Full variable domain (rest looked up from reference TRBV5-1 and TRBJ2-3): KAGVTQTPRYLIKTRGQQVTLSCSPISGHRSVSWYQQTPGQGLQFLFEYFSETQRNKGNFPGRFSGRQFSNSRSEMNVSTLELGDSALYLCASSIGDPTDTQYFGPGTRLTVL.

The rearrangement uses TRBV19 and TRBJ1-4; D not resolved. The CDR3 consists of 15 residues. Germline V gene sequence: CDR1 LNHDA, CDR2 SQIVND (reference sequence). V was trimmed by 6 bases and J by 3 bases, leaving 14 bases between them. CDR3 DNA: TGTGCCAGTAGGATCGGGCAGGTACCTAATGAAAAACTGTTTTTT. Its protein product is CASRIGQVPNEKLFF.

The sample holds a few counts of this clonotype. The V and J genes are TRBV9 and TRBJ2-3, with D perhaps TRBD1 or TRBD2 (5 bases each). The germline CDR1 and CDR2 sequences are SGDLS and YYNGEE. V shed 4 bases and J shed 0 bases, with 9 bases lying between them. This CDR3 is 14 amino acids long. CDR3 DNA: TGTGCCAGCAGCTTCGAGGGGAGCACAGATACGCAGTATTTT. Its translation: CASSFEGSTDTQYF. The full variable domain, in which reference TRBV9 and TRBJ2-3 provide the parts outside the CDR3, is DSGVTQTPKHLITATGQRVTLRCSPRSGDLSVYWYQQSLDQGLQFLIQYYNGEERAKGNILERFSAQQFPDLHSELNLSSLELGDSALYFCASSFEGSTDTQYFGPGTRLTVL.

At least ten counts were recorded for this clonotype. The V gene is TRBV5-6, the J gene TRBJ2-1; no clear D. CDR1 SGHDT and CDR2 YYEEEE come from the germline V gene. This CDR3 has 12 residues. V shed 1 base and J shed 6 bases, with 5 bases lying between them. CDR3 amino acids: CASSLMGNEQFF. DNA of the CDR3: TGTGCCAGCAGCTTGATGGGCAATGAGCAGTTCTTC.

A few counts support this clonotype. This chain uses TRBV4-3 with TRBJ2-3; D not certain. The V end was cut by 0 bases, the J end by 6 bases, with 13 bases between. This CDR3 contains 15 residues. Germline CDR1 is LGHNA and CDR2 is YSLEER. The CDR3 DNA sequence: TGCGCCAGCAGCCAAGATATGGTAGGGATGGATACGCAGTATTTT. Its translation is CASSQDMVGMDTQYF.

The chain couples TRBV7-8 to TRBJ2-7; D remains unclear. Deletions cut 1 base from V and 2 bases from J, with 9 bases between. The CDR3 totals 14 residues. Germline assignment: CDR1 SGHVS and CDR2 FQNEAQ. The CDR3 DNA follows: TGTGCCAGCAGCTTAGTTGACGCACCCTACGAGCAGTACTTC. Encoded protein: CASSLVDAPYEQYF.

This clonotype was counted at least ten times. In DNA form, the CDR3 reads TGCAGCGTTGACGGTAGGGGGGACGAGACCCAGTACTTC. As protein: CSVDGRGDETQYF. This chain uses TRBV29-1 with TRBJ2-5, with D perhaps given as TRBD1 or TRBD2 (6 bases each). The CDR3 consists of 13 residues. The V gene's germline CDR1 is SQVTM and CDR2 ANQGSEA. Between the trimmed V and J ends, which lost 3 bases and 5 bases, there was a span of 13 bases.

This clonotype was found many times. V gene TRBV3-1 combines with J gene TRBJ2-6; D gene uncertain. In germline, CDR1 is LGHDT, CDR2 YNNKEL (reference sequence). V lost 1 base, J lost 4 bases, and 8 bases lay in between. CDR3 length equals 15 residues. CDR3 DNA: TGTGCCAGCAGCCAAGGGGCAGCCGGGGCCAACGTCCTGACTTTC. Its translation is CASSQGAAGANVLTF. Based on the CDR3 plus reference TRBV3-1 and TRBJ2-6, the full variable domain is DTAVSQTPKYLVTQMGNDKSIKCEQNLGHDTMYWYKQDSKKFLKIMFSYNNKELIINETVPNRFSPKSPDKAHLNLHINSLELGDSAVYFCASSQGAAGANVLTFGAGSRLTVL.

Turning to this clonotype: Its ends do not fully match the called genes, so a read error is possible. The genes are TRBV5-6 and TRBJ1-6; TRBD1 aligns across 9 bases. CDR3 size: 17 residues. Germline V CDR1 and CDR2: SGHDT, YYEEEE. The CDR3 coding sequence is TGTGCCAGCAGCTTGGCTCTTGGGACAGGGAGAAATTCGCCCCTCCACTTT. Its protein is CASSLALGTGRNSPLHF.

This clonotype was seen a few times. The chain is built from TRBV30 and TRBJ1-5; a possible D gene is TRBD1 (5 bases). The germline V and J ends were trimmed by 4 bases and 2 bases, with 15 bases remaining between them. Germline assignment: CDR1 GTSNPN and CDR2 SVGIG (reference sequence). CDR3 length: 15 amino acids. CDR3 loop: CAWTKGVGGNQPQHF. The DNA for the CDR3 is TGTGCCTGGACAAAAGGGGTCGGAGGCAATCAGCCCCAGCATTTT.